The present T cell receptor beta chain was sequenced within a study of post-analysis software for immune sequencing data. About the research overall: The disease courses covered relapsing-remitting, secondary progressive and progressive-relapsing multiple sclerosis. Study findings and constraints: People with multiple sclerosis had a significantly lower normalized Chao1 diversity than controls did. F measure grouped same-batch samples tightly together. Among five TRBV segments more frequent in patients than controls were TRBV5-6, TRBV5-1 and TRBV20-1.

The authors incorporated unique molecular identifiers into the TCR beta cDNA libraries. The yield from roughly 1 to 10 million T cells was around 500,000 cDNA molecules in total. MiXCR, run by TCRdb on the PCR reads, gives a single entry per CDR3 protein. The data hold approximately 250,000 distinct CDR3 sequences, with just over 35% observed a single time. The CDR3 runs to 14 residues. Trimming at V came to 7 bases and at J to 2 bases, leaving 7 bases not matched to a gene. Germline-derived CDR1 and CDR2 are SNHLY and FYNNEI. Comment on this clonotype: What it binds is unknown.

This receptor was identified in a girl aged 5 to 17 with multiple sclerosis. Material: blood. The chain uses TRBV2 and TRBJ2-7, with 8 bases lining up with TRBD2. The CDR3 sequence is CASNQVLAAYEQYF. CDR3 sequence (DNA): TGTGCCAGCAATCAGGTACTAGCGGCCTACGAGCAGTACTTC.